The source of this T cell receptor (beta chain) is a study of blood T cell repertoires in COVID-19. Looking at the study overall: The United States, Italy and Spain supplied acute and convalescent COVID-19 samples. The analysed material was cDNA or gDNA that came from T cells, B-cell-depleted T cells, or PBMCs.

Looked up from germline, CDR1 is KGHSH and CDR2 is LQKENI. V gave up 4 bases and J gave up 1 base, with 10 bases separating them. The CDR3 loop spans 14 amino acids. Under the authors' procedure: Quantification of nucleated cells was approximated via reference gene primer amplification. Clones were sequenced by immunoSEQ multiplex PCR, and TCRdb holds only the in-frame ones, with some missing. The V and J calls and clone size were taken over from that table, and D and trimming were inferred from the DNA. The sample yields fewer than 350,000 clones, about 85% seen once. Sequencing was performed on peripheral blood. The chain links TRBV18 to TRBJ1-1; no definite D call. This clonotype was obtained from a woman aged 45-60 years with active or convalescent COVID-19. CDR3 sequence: CASSRSSTNTEAFF. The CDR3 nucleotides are TGTGCCAGCTCACGGAGTTCGACGAACACTGAAGCTTTCTTT.